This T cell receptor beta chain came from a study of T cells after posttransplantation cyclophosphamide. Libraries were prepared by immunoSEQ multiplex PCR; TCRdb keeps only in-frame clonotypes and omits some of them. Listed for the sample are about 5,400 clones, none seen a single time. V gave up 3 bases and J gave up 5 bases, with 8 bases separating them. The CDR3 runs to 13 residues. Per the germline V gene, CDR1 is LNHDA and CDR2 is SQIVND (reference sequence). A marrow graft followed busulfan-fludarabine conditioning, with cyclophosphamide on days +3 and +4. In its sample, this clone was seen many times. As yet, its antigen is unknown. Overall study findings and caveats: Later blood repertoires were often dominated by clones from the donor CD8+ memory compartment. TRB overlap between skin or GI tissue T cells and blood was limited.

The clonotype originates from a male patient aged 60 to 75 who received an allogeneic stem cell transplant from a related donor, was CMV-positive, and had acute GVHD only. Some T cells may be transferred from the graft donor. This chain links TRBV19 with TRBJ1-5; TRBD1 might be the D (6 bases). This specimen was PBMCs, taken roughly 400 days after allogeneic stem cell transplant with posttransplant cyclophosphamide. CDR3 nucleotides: TGTGCCAGTAGTATCCAGGGGCATCAGCCCCAGCATTTT. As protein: CASSIQGHQPQHF.